These 12 T cell receptor beta chains originate from one sample sequenced in a study of control samples from healthy donors and cancer patients. Only in-frame clones appear in the TCRdb table, and some are missing; sequencing was by immunoSEQ multiplex PCR. Of 100,000 to 150,000 clones listed, roughly 90% are singletons. The source material was blood. The receptors derive from a woman aged 45-60 years in good health.

This clone was counted only a few times. The chain couples TRBV19 to TRBJ2-7, with a tentative D call TRBD2 (6 bases). Looked up from germline, CDR1 is LNHDA and CDR2 is SQIVND (reference sequence). The CDR3 totals 15 residues. With 3 bases removed from V and 2 bases from J, the gap between germline ends came to 14 bases. In DNA, the CDR3 is TGTGCCAGTAGTATTGGCGGGGAAACTCCCTACGAGCAGTACTTC. Its protein product is CASSIGGETPYEQYF.

This chain uses TRBV7-2 with TRBJ2-5; D not resolved. The CDR3 contains 13 residues. V was cut by 2 bases and J by 5 bases, with 9 bases left in between. Germline loops: CDR1 SGHTA, CDR2 FQGNSA. CDR3 bases: TGTGCCAGCAGCTTACACTTTTATGAGACCCAGTACTTC. The encoded protein is CASSLHFYETQYF.

The chain combines TRBV5-4 with TRBJ1-2, with D possibly being TRBD1 (5 bases). This CDR3 is 14 amino acids long. The V end was cut by 0 bases, the J end by 8 bases, with 14 bases between. The germline V gene has CDR1 SGHNT and CDR2 YYREEE (reference sequence). CDR3 loop: CASSLETAMVGYTF. The CDR3 nucleotides read TGTGCCAGCAGCTTGGAGACAGCTATGGTGGGCTACACCTTC.

The chain links TRBV30 to TRBJ1-2; 12 nucleotides agree with TRBD1. J gave up 7 bases and V 4 bases, and 4 bases lay outside the gene matches. This CDR3 is 13 amino acids long. The germline gives CDR1 GTSNPN, CDR2 SVGIG (reference sequence). The CDR3 region has the DNA TGTGCCTGGACCGGGACAGGGGGCGGTGGCTACACCTTC. Its translation is CAWTGTGGGGYTF.

The V and J genes are TRBV7-9 and TRBJ2-7; TRBD2 aligns across 9 bases. The CDR3 totals 14 residues. The V segment lost 5 bases and the J segment 12 bases; nucleotides outside the gene matches: 14. The V gene's germline CDR1 is SEHNR and CDR2 FQNEAQ (reference sequence). In DNA, the CDR3 is TGTGCCAGCAGCCCAGCTTCTAGCGGGAATAAGTTGTACTTC. Its translation is CASSPASSGNKLYF.

V and J are TRBV10-3 and TRBJ1-2; D gene ambiguous. CDR1 is ENHRY and CDR2 is SYGVKD in the germline V gene. Trimming left V 5 bases short and J 5 bases short, with 15 bases between. This CDR3 has 14 residues. The CDR3 bases are TGTGCCATCAGTTCGCCCGGGGAGGTGTATGGCTACACCTTC. This sequence encodes CAISSPGEVYGYTF.

V and J are TRBV28 and TRBJ2-7, with D perhaps given as TRBD1 or TRBD2 (5 bases each). V lost 5 bases to trimming and J lost 1 base, with 12 bases between them. CDR1 and CDR2 from the germline V gene are MDHEN and SYDVKM. This CDR3 comprises 14 residues. The CDR3 region has the DNA TGTGCCAGCAGTGCCGGGACGTTTTCCTACGAGCAGTACTTC. It yields the protein CASSAGTFSYEQYF.

The chain is built from TRBV30 and TRBJ1-5, with 7 bases fitting TRBD1. The CDR3 is 14 residues long. The V segment lost 3 bases and the J segment 6 bases; nucleotides outside the gene matches: 8. Germline V gives CDR1 GTSNPN, CDR2 SVGIG (reference sequence). The CDR3 is CAWSRDSVRQPQHF. The DNA for the CDR3 is TGTGCCTGGAGCCGGGACAGTGTTCGTCAGCCCCAGCATTTT.

V gene TRBV5-1 combines with J gene TRBJ2-2, with D unresolved. Germline loops: CDR1 SGHRS, CDR2 YFSETQ. V gave up 4 bases and J gave up 0 bases, with 7 bases separating them. CDR3 length equals 14 residues. CDR3 residues: CASSGNSNTGELFF. The CDR3, as DNA: TGCGCCAGCAGCGGGAACTCGAACACCGGGGAGCTGTTTTTT.

V gene TRBV6-1 combines with J gene TRBJ1-5; 10 nucleotides line up with TRBD1. Losses at the gene ends were 4 bases for V and 6 bases for J; bases not matched to a gene: 12. This CDR3 comprises 17 residues. Germline-derived CDR1 and CDR2 are MNHNS and SASEGT. CDR3 region: CASSVGQGPAVGQPQHF. As DNA, the CDR3 is TGTGCCAGCAGTGTGGGACAGGGGCCCGCGGTCGGTCAGCCCCAGCATTTT.

The chain is built from TRBV20-1 and TRBJ2-1; TRBD2 matches at 10 bases. V gave up 3 bases and J gave up 11 bases; unmatched junction bases: 7. CDR1 and CDR2 from the germline V gene are DFQATT and SNEGSKA (reference sequence). The CDR3 sequence is 13 residues long. CDR3 bases: TGCAGTGCTAGTTCTAGCGGGAGTTTCCAGCAGTTCTTC. It specifies CSASSSGSFQQFF.

The CDR3 nucleotides are TGTGCCAGCAGCTACGGGGCGACTGACTATGGCTACACCTTC. Residues: CASSYGATDYGYTF. This chain uses TRBV5-8 with TRBJ1-2; possibly TRBD1 for D (5 bases). Germline V gene data show CDR1 as SGHTS and CDR2 as YDEGEE. The V and J ends lost 3 bases and 3 bases respectively, with 12 bases between them. The CDR3 is 14 amino acids.